This T cell receptor beta chain was documented in a study of blood T cell repertoires in COVID-19. The CDR3 spans 13 residues. The germline CDR1 and CDR2 sequences are MNHNS and SASEGT. V lost 3 bases, J lost 1 base, and 6 bases lay in between. Assay: immunoSEQ multiplex PCR; the TCRdb copy retains only in-frame clones and omits some. In the table there are about 360,000 clones, around 87% of which are singletons. The chain employs TRBV6-1 and TRBJ2-5, with D possibly TRBD1 on 6 matching bases. The sequence was collected from a human donor in a cohort sampled during active COVID-19. The sample comprised peripheral blood. CDR3 sequence (DNA): TGTGCCAGCAGTGAGACAGGCCAAGAGACCCAGTACTTC. The encoded protein is CASSETGQETQYF.